Below are 32 T cell receptor beta chains sequenced from a single sample in a study of T-cell reconstitution after alpha-beta-depleted transplantation in children. Library preparation (for TCRbeta) was performed with unique molecular identifiers. TCRdb reprocessed the PCR reads via MiXCR and lists one record per CDR3 protein. The top ten hold 20% to 25% of the sample, which has about 110,000 distinct CDR3 sequences, about 6.4% seen once. The sample was PBMCs, mostly from graft donor cells, taken 360 days after TCRalphabeta/CD19-depleted stem cell transplant. Source of these receptors: a male patient aged 2 to 9 who had a stem cell transplant for acute lymphoblastic leukemia, so the T cells may come from the graft donor.

This clonotype came up many times. The rearrangement links TRBV12-3 or TRBV12-4 to TRBJ2-1; the D is unclear. The CDR3 extends over 16 amino acids. V gave up 5 bases and J gave up 2 bases, with 16 bases separating them. The CDR3 DNA reads TGTGCCAGCAGTCCCCGTCCCAGCCTAGCCTACAATGAGCAGTTCTTC. It specifies CASSPRPSLAYNEQFF.

This clonotype has a handful of counts. This sequence joins TRBV24-1 and TRBJ2-3; perhaps D is TRBD1 or TRBD2 (5 bases each). Trimming shortened V by 0 bases and J by 2 bases, and 8 bases separated the two germline ends. Germline lookup yields CDR1 KGHDR and CDR2 SFDVKD. The CDR3 has 15 amino acids. CDR3 DNA sequence: TGTGCCACCAGTGATTTGACCGGGGCCACAGATACGCAGTATTTT. This gives the protein CATSDLTGATDTQYF.

This clonotype was counted between two and nine times. The chain employs TRBV4-3 and TRBJ2-1, with TRBD1 matching over 10 bases. This CDR3 contains 16 residues. V dropped 0 bases and J dropped 6; count of bases not matched to a gene: 5. Germline CDR1 LGHNA, CDR2 YSLEER. The CDR3 is CASSQETGGSGNEQFF. The CDR3 DNA sequence: TGCGCCAGCAGCCAAGAGACAGGGGGCTCGGGCAATGAGCAGTTCTTC.

The table lists this clonotype with many counts. The chain couples TRBV20-1 to TRBJ2-1; D not resolved. Germline values: CDR1 DFQATT, CDR2 SNEGSKA (reference sequence). V lost 3 bases, J lost 10 bases, and 4 bases lay in between. The CDR3 length is 9 residues. CDR3 nucleotides: TGCAGTGCTAGGGGCGAGCAGTTCTTC. It yields the protein CSARGEQFF.

V is TRBV9 and J is TRBJ2-1, with D maybe TRBD1 (6 bases). V was pared by 3 bases and J by 1 base, with 14 bases between. Germline lookup yields CDR1 SGDLS and CDR2 YYNGEE. The CDR3 has 16 amino acids. CDR3 nucleotide sequence: TGTGCCAGCAGCGCCTCAGGGGTTAGTTCCTACAATGAGCAGTTCTTC. As protein: CASSASGVSSYNEQFF.

This clonotype was recorded many times. The chain recombines TRBV11-2 with TRBJ2-3; the match to TRBD2 covers 7 bases. The ends lost 1 base at V and 6 bases at J; junction bases unmatched: 7. The CDR3 spans 15 residues. Germline-derived CDR1 and CDR2 are SGHAT and FQNNGV. The CDR3 loop reads CASSLVAGVIDTQYF. The CDR3 nucleotides read TGTGCCAGCAGCTTAGTGGCGGGGGTGATTGATACGCAGTATTTT.

The rearrangement joins TRBV7-9 to TRBJ2-7; tentatively, D is TRBD2 (6 bases). The length of the CDR3 is 15 residues. Per the germline V gene, CDR1 is SEHNR and CDR2 is FQNEAQ (reference sequence). The V end lost 5 bases, the J end lost 0 bases, and 14 bases lay between the germline ends. The CDR3 is CASSQHSGPSYEQYF. The CDR3 bases are TGTGCCAGCAGCCAGCACAGCGGGCCCTCCTACGAGCAGTACTTC.

This clonotype was found many times. The chain links TRBV5-1 to TRBJ2-3; a weak D match, TRBD1 (6 bases). Looked up from germline, CDR1 is SGHRS and CDR2 is YFSETQ. The CDR3 length is 14 residues. V lost 6 bases to trimming and J lost 1 base, with 12 bases between them. CDR3 sequence (DNA): TGCGCCAGCACCTCAGGGGCCGGCACAGATACGCAGTATTTT. The encoded protein is CASTSGAGTDTQYF.

Many counts were recorded for this clonotype. The genes are TRBV7-9 and TRBJ2-1, with 10 bases matching TRBD2. Germline-derived CDR1 and CDR2 are SEHNR and FQNEAQ (reference sequence). The CDR3 has 15 residues. The junction had 4 bases not matched to a gene; V was cut back by 1 base and J by 7 bases. The CDR3 reads CASSLGSSGSNEQFF. The CDR3 DNA sequence: TGTGCCAGCAGCTTAGGGTCTAGCGGGAGTAATGAGCAGTTCTTC. Full variable domain (rest looked up from reference TRBV7-9 and TRBJ2-1): DTGVSQNPRHKITKRGQNVTFRCDPISEHNRLYWYRQTLGQGPEFLTYFQNEAQLEKSRLLSDRFSAERPKGSFSTLEIQRTEQGDSAMYLCASSLGSSGSNEQFFGPGTRLTVL.

V gene TRBV20-1 combines with J gene TRBJ1-5; 11 bases fit TRBD1. The CDR3 has 19 amino acids. Trimming cost V 0 bases and J 0 bases; bases outside gene matches: 10. From germline, CDR1 is DFQATT and CDR2 SNEGSKA (reference sequence). The CDR3, as DNA: TGCAGTGCTAGAGATCAAGGGACAGGGGGATACTATAGCAATCAGCCCCAGCATTTT. Translated, it gives CSARDQGTGGYYSNQPQHF.

There are many counts of this clonotype. The rearrangement links TRBV4-3 to TRBJ1-1; tentatively, D is TRBD1 (5 bases). The CDR3 consists of 12 residues. Trimming cost V 1 base and J 8 bases, with 8 bases left between them. Germline CDR1 LGHNA, CDR2 YSLEER. CDR3 nucleotides: TGCGCCAGCAGCCAAGTAAGGGGAGAAGCTTTCTTT. Its protein product is CASSQVRGEAFF.

This clonotype was detected a few times. This rearrangement joins TRBV6-2 or TRBV6-3 to TRBJ2-1; tentatively, D is TRBD2 (5 bases). Germline values: CDR1 MNHEY, CDR2 SVGEGT. V lost 2 bases and J 13 bases, leaving 9 bases between the germline ends. The CDR3 totals 11 residues. In DNA form, the CDR3 reads TGTGCCAGCAGTTACCGGGAAACCCAGTTCTTC. This encodes CASSYRETQFF.

This clonotype was seen only a few times. This chain uses TRBV20-1 with TRBJ2-7; D possibly uses TRBD1 or TRBD2 (5 bases each). The CDR3 runs 15 residues. The germline CDR1 and CDR2 sequences are DFQATT and SNEGSKA (reference sequence). Trimming cost V 6 bases and J 4 bases, with 22 bases left between them. This CDR3 reads CSAYSRDVGVYEQYF. CDR3 in DNA: TGCAGTGCCTACTCCCGGGACGTAGGGGTTTACGAGCAGTACTTC.

There are many counts of this clonotype. The chain carries TRBV7-9 and TRBJ1-5; D is undetermined. Germline V lookup: CDR1 SEHNR, CDR2 FQNEAQ (reference sequence). Trimming cost V 3 bases and J 4 bases, with 10 bases left between them. The CDR3 is made up of 14 amino acids. CDR3 bases: TGTGCCAGCAGCTTTTCGGGGTCTAATCAGCCCCAGCATTTT. The encoded protein is CASSFSGSNQPQHF.

The rearrangement joins TRBV20-1 to TRBJ2-7; 8 bases fit TRBD1. CDR1 is DFQATT and CDR2 is SNEGSKA in the germline V gene (reference sequence). This CDR3 contains 15 residues. The V segment lost 0 bases and the J segment 0 bases; nucleotides outside the gene matches: 4. The CDR3 protein is CSAREYRGSSYEQYF. CDR3 DNA sequence: TGCAGTGCTAGAGAGTACAGGGGGTCCTCCTACGAGCAGTACTTC.

This clonotype was seen ten or more times. The V gene is TRBV5-1, the J gene TRBJ1-2; no reliable D call. Germline-derived CDR1 and CDR2 are SGHRS and YFSETQ. The CDR3 runs to 13 residues. Trimming stripped 6 bases from V and 6 bases from J, with 15 bases between. The CDR3 DNA follows: TGCGCCAGCAACCAAAGGCCTTCGGATGGCTACACCTTC. This encodes CASNQRPSDGYTF.

This clonotype was recorded at least ten times. This chain joins TRBV27 and TRBJ2-5; tentatively, D is TRBD2 (6 bases). Germline loops: CDR1 MNHEY, CDR2 SMNVEV (reference sequence). The CDR3 has 13 residues. The germline V and J ends were trimmed by 4 bases and 6 bases, with 12 bases remaining between them. The CDR3 reads CASSSGGLKTQYF. CDR3 in DNA: TGTGCCAGCAGTTCCGGGGGTTTGAAGACCCAGTACTTC.

The V call is TRBV10-1, the J call TRBJ2-3; 7 nucleotides agree with TRBD1. From germline, CDR1 is WNHNN and CDR2 SYGVQD (reference sequence). The length of the CDR3 is 13 residues. After removal of 6 bases from V and 4 bases from J, the junction contained 4 bases not matched to a gene. The CDR3 nucleotides are TGCGCCAGCAGCGGGACAGCCGCAGATACGCAGTATTTT. It translates to CASSGTAADTQYF.

The V call is TRBV7-3, the J call TRBJ1-1; perhaps TRBD1 as D (5 bases). The V gene's germline CDR1 is SGHTA and CDR2 FQGTGA. V dropped 5 bases and J dropped 2 bases, with 21 bases sitting between them. The CDR3 has 17 amino acids. The CDR3 sequence: CASSVFPPGTPNTEAFF. The CDR3, as DNA: TGTGCCAGCAGCGTGTTTCCACCCGGGACGCCCAACACTGAAGCTTTCTTT.

At least ten counts were recorded for this clonotype. The chain joins TRBV6-4 to TRBJ2-5; D might be TRBD1 or TRBD2, each matching 5 bases. This CDR3 is 14 amino acids long. Germline CDR1 MRHNA, CDR2 SNTAGT. V was trimmed by 11 bases and J by 0 bases, leaving 16 bases between them. The CDR3 sequence: CAAGAEPYQETQYF. In DNA, the CDR3 is TGTGCCGCCGGGGCAGAACCTTACCAAGAGACCCAGTACTTC.

In its sample, this clonotype was seen a few times. J is TRBJ2-1 and V is TRBV11-1; 7 nucleotides match TRBD1. Unmatched junction bases numbered 6, after V lost 5 bases and J lost 2 bases. The CDR3 covers 15 residues. Per germline, CDR1 SGHAT and CDR2 FQDESV (reference sequence). Here the CDR3 DNA reads TGTGCCAGCAGCCTCACGGGACAGACCTACAATGAGCAGTTCTTC. This encodes CASSLTGQTYNEQFF.

This clonotype was seen ten or more times. This rearrangement joins TRBV5-1 to TRBJ2-7; TRBD1 agrees at 10 bases. The CDR3 has 15 residues. V dropped 4 bases and J dropped 2; count of bases not matched to a gene: 6. CDR1 is SGHRS, CDR2 YFSETQ, per germline. CDR3: CASSRDRGLAYEQYF. As DNA, the CDR3 is TGCGCCAGCAGCCGGGACAGGGGCCTCGCCTACGAGCAGTACTTC.

This clonotype was recorded many times. This chain uses TRBV7-9 with TRBJ2-7; D unresolved. The germline CDR1 and CDR2 sequences are SEHNR and FQNEAQ (reference sequence). This CDR3 has 15 residues. The V end was cut by 5 bases, the J end by 2 bases, with 16 bases between. Written as DNA, the CDR3 is TGTGCCAGCAGCCTACCGACGTTTCCCCCCTACGAGCAGTACTTC. Translating gives CASSLPTFPPYEQYF.

The gene calls are TRBV27 and TRBJ2-1; no reliable D call. The germline V gene has CDR1 MNHEY and CDR2 SMNVEV (reference sequence). CDR3 length: 13 amino acids. Deletions cut 4 bases from V and 6 bases from J, with 10 bases between. Written as DNA, the CDR3 is TGTGCCAGCAGTTGGGCAGGCAGCAATGAGCAGTTCTTC. This encodes CASSWAGSNEQFF.

This clonotype was recorded many times. The chain has TRBV5-1 and TRBJ2-7, with D possibly TRBD2 on 6 matching bases. Germline V gene data show CDR1 as SGHRS and CDR2 as YFSETQ. Trimming took 0 bases from V and 4 from J, leaving 8 bases between them. The CDR3 is 13 amino acids. The CDR3 region is CASSLAEGYEQYF. The CDR3 nucleotides read TGCGCCAGCAGCTTGGCGGAGGGGTACGAGCAGTACTTC.

The sample holds many counts of this clonotype. The chain links TRBV27 to TRBJ2-3; 7 bases line up with TRBD2. V was pared by 4 bases and J by 2 bases, with 3 bases of the junction left unmatched. The germline V gene has CDR1 MNHEY and CDR2 SMNVEV (reference sequence). This CDR3 has 14 residues. The chain's CDR3 is CASSSGLTTDTQYF. The CDR3 bases are TGTGCCAGCAGTTCGGGACTAACCACAGATACGCAGTATTTT.

The V and J genes are TRBV7-8 and TRBJ1-2, with TRBD1 as a possible D gene (5 bases). V was trimmed by 0 bases and J by 5 bases, leaving 16 bases between them. This CDR3 spans 16 amino acids. Germline V CDR1 and CDR2: SGHVS, FQNEAQ. The CDR3 DNA is TGTGCCAGCAGCTTAGCGGGACTCCTCCCCGGGTATGGCTACACCTTC. It codes for CASSLAGLLPGYGYTF.

This clonotype was counted many times. The chain has TRBV29-1 and TRBJ2-7; maybe TRBD1 (5 bases). The V gene's germline CDR1 is SQVTM and CDR2 ANQGSEA. The ends were cut back, 3 bases at V and 6 bases at J, with 15 bases in the middle. The CDR3 totals 13 residues. CDR3 sequence reads: CSVDRKGKGEQYF. The CDR3 DNA sequence: TGCAGCGTTGACCGAAAGGGGAAGGGCGAGCAGTACTTC.

This clonotype was seen a few times. This chain links TRBV7-8 with TRBJ1-5; 8 nucleotides align to TRBD1. Germline trimming cut 5 bases from V and 6 bases from J; bases unmatched to any gene: 9. Germline V lookup: CDR1 SGHVS, CDR2 FQNEAQ. The CDR3 length is 15 residues. For the CDR3, the DNA is TGTGCCAGCAGCCATTGGACAGGGCCGGGTCAGCCCCAGCATTTT. Its protein is CASSHWTGPGQPQHF.

This clonotype was recorded many times. The chain is built from TRBV20-1 and TRBJ2-1; no clear D. Germline values: CDR1 DFQATT, CDR2 SNEGSKA (reference sequence). Trimming cost V 3 bases and J 8 bases, with 14 bases left between them. The CDR3 contains 13 residues. The CDR3 DNA sequence: TGCAGTGCTAGTTCCGCGACATTCGATGAGCAGTTCTTC. Translated: CSASSATFDEQFF.

This clonotype was observed many times. The chain links TRBV5-1 to TRBJ2-7; D tentatively fits TRBD1 or TRBD2 (5 bases each). Looked up from germline, CDR1 is SGHRS and CDR2 is YFSETQ. The length of the CDR3 is 13 residues. The V end was cut by 4 bases, the J end by 6 bases, with 14 bases between. The CDR3 DNA sequence: TGCGCCAGCAGCCTAGGGACCGGGCGCGAGCAGTACTTC. Translation gives CASSLGTGREQYF.

The chain has TRBV19 and TRBJ2-1, with no clear D. The ends were cut back, 0 bases at V and 9 bases at J, with 15 bases in the middle. From germline, CDR1 is LNHDA and CDR2 SQIVND (reference sequence). The CDR3 sequence is 15 residues long. CDR3 region: CASSIDPTIGVEQFF. For the CDR3, the DNA is TGTGCCAGTAGTATAGATCCCACCATCGGTGTTGAGCAGTTCTTC.